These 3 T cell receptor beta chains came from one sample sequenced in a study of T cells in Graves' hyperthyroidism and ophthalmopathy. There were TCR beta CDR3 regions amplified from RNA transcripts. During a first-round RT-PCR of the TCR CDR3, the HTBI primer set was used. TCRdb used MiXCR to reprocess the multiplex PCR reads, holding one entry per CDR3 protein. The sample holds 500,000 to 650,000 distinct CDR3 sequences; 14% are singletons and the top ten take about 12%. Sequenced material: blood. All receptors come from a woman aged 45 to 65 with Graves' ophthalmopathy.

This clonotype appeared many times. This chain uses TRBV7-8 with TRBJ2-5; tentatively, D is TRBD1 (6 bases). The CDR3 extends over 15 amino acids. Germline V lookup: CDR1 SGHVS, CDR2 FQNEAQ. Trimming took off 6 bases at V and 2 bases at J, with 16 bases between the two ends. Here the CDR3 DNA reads TGTGCCAGCAGTTTTAAGGTCGGACAGCAAGAGACCCAGTACTTC. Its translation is CASSFKVGQQETQYF. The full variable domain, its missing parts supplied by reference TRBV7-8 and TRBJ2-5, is GAGVSQSPRYKVAKRGQDVALRCDPISGHVSLFWYQQALGQGPEFLTYFQNEAQLDKSGLPSDRFFAERPEGSVSTLKIQRTQQEDSAVYLCASSFKVGQQETQYFGPGTRLLVL.

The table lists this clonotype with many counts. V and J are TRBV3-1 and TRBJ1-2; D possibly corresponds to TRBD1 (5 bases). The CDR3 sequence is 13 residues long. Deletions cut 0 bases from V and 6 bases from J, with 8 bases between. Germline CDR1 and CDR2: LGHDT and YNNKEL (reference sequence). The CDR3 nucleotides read TGTGCCAGCAGCCAAGAAGGCAGGGATGGCTACACCTTC. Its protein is CASSQEGRDGYTF.

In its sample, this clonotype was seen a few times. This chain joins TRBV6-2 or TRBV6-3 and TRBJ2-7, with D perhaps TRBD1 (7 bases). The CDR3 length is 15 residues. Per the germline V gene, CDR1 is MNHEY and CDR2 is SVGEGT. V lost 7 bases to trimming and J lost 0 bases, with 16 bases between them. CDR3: CASTQGGTASYEQYF. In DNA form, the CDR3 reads TGTGCCAGCACCCAAGGCGGGACAGCCTCCTACGAGCAGTACTTC.